Shown below are 4 T cell receptor beta chains from a single sample sequenced in a study of T cell repertoires and HLA-DP antigens. Produced via immunoSEQ multiplex PCR; TCRdb's table is partial and in-frame only. The sample consists of 75,000 to 90,000 clones, about nine tenths of them appearing once. These receptors have no identified antigens. Sequencing was performed on CD4+ T cells from PBMCs. Receptors were obtained from a man over 45 in good health and CMV-seronegative.

V is TRBV9 and J is TRBJ1-6; 8 bases are a match to TRBD1. CDR3 length: 16 amino acids. Germline V gene data show CDR1 as SGDLS and CDR2 as YYNGEE. The ends lost 4 bases at V and 5 bases at J; junction bases unmatched: 8. The CDR3 loop is CASSSTTGANNSPLHF. In DNA, the CDR3 is TGTGCCAGCAGCTCTACGACAGGGGCAAATAATTCACCCCTCCACTTT.

This clone showed up just a few times. The rearrangement joins TRBV28 to TRBJ2-5; D not resolved. Germline V CDR1 and CDR2: MDHEN, SYDVKM. V dropped 3 bases and J dropped 1 base, with 12 bases sitting between them. The CDR3 has 15 residues. The CDR3 DNA reads as TGTGCCAGCAGTTTCTACGGGCCTGCCCAAGAGACCCAGTACTTC. It encodes CASSFYGPAQETQYF.

This rearrangement joins TRBV9 to TRBJ2-3, with TRBD1 identical over 8 bases. V lost 3 bases and J lost 5; bases outside the gene matches: 2. Germline V gene sequence: CDR1 SGDLS, CDR2 YYNGEE. This CDR3 has 13 residues. CDR3: CASSGQGRDTQYF. CDR3 coding DNA: TGTGCCAGCAGCGGACAGGGGAGAGATACGCAGTATTTT.

The chain uses TRBV7-6 and TRBJ1-6, with 8 bases aligning to TRBD1. V was clipped by 0 bases and J by 10 bases; unmatched bases: 8. The CDR3 runs to 16 residues. Germline-derived CDR1 and CDR2 are SGHVS and FNYEAQ. The CDR3 sequence is CASSLAVGQGQSPLHF. CDR3 nucleotide sequence: TGTGCCAGCAGCTTAGCTGTCGGACAGGGCCAATCACCCCTCCACTTT.